These T cell receptor beta chains were read from a single sample in a study of cytotoxic CD8 clonotypes in ibrutinib-treated CLL. Measured with immunoSEQ multiplex PCR; TCRdb has only the in-frame clones, and not every one. The data contain about 140,000 clones, about 72% of them singletons. The source material was PBMCs, sampled after 12 months of ibrutinib treatment. The receptors originated from a human donor with chronic lymphocytic leukemia. The conserved cysteine and the conserved F or W are not part of the CDR3 here. Each record gives: V gene, J gene, CDR3 protein.

>TRBV5-1|TRBJ2-7
ASSLAGTSGGYEQY
>TRBV5-1|TRBJ1-2
ASSTSQGGNYGYT
>TRBV15|TRBJ2-5
ATSRDLSVQETQY
>TRBV21-1|TRBJ2-7
ASSKATSPFPNCYEQY
>TRBV18|TRBJ1-5
ASSPPEPNQPQH
>TRBV7-9|TRBJ1-1
ASSSGQYTEAF
>TRBV6-1|TRBJ1-5
ASSVSGDSNQPQH
>TRBV30|TRBJ2-2
AWSVPGPDGELF
>TRBV19|TRBJ2-7
ASSIGQGLAGAHYEQY
>TRBV7-6|TRBJ2-1
ASSPGLGLEQF
>TRBV5-1|TRBJ2-7
ASSLVRGHYEQY
>TRBV6-6|TRBJ1-1
ASSYSAPVNTEAF
>TRBV5-4|TRBJ1-1
ASSLTANTEAF
>TRBV27|TRBJ2-3
ASRLGGADTQY
>TRBV7-6|TRBJ2-6
ASSLIFTGANVLT
>TRBV7-2|TRBJ2-7
ASSPQGGSVGEQY
>TRBV6-4|TRBJ1-2
ASSSSGGYT
>TRBV7-3|TRBJ2-1
ASSPGLATYNEQF
>TRBV18|TRBJ1-5
ASSPVQGFRNQPQH
>TRBV7-9|TRBJ2-7
ASSFRETSYEQY
>TRBV7-3|TRBJ2-2
ASSSTSGKNTGELF
>TRBV28|TRBJ2-1
ASTLQGQGREQF
>TRBV30|TRBJ2-3
AWSGGGQLDTQY
>TRBV19|TRBJ1-2
ASSILSTGRDYGYT
>TRBV9|TRBJ1-5
ASSLGVGQPQH
>TRBV13|TRBJ2-1
ASSLGQGGYTNEQF
>TRBV6-5|TRBJ2-3
ASSQGKDTQY
>TRBV6-1|TRBJ2-5
ASTIRWSTQETQY
>TRBV27|TRBJ1-4
ASSPALRAGEKLF
>TRBV2|TRBJ2-7
ASSEGIQGGHEQY
>TRBV20-1|TRBJ1-4
SVEANEKLF
>TRBV28|TRBJ1-2
ASSPPPIPNYGYT
>TRBV30|TRBJ1-6
AWCPGQGNSPLH
>TRBV7-3|TRBJ2-2
ASGGNTGELF
>TRBV7-3|TRBJ1-3
ASSLNPGSTGNTIY
>TRBV7-2|TRBJ2-7
ASSLTGGGIEQY
>TRBV13|TRBJ2-2
ASSLLPGELF
>TRBV4-1|TRBJ2-7
ASSPWPQGRLGSYEQY
>TRBV15|TRBJ1-5
ATSRSGHRGNQPQH
>TRBV6-1|TRBJ2-7
ASIRTTYEQY